This T cell receptor (beta chain) was sequenced during a study of regulatory T cells in long-lasting Graves disease. Notes on the study in general: Gene preferences differed: TRBV28, TRBJ1-2, TRBJ2-5 in persistent cases.

The germline V and J ends were trimmed by 3 bases and 5 bases, with 15 bases remaining between them. The length of the CDR3 is 16 residues. Germline CDR1 is KGHDR and CDR2 is SFDVKD. The time point was: newly diagnosed GD, antithyroid drugs for less than 3 months. Isolated PBMC RNA provided the starting material for the TCR library. The sample holds a few counts of this clonotype. What it recognizes is unknown. With iRepertoire HTBI primers and Arm-PCR of CDR3 regions, TCR beta libraries were built. Original processing notes: Samples collectively showed 62 TRBV and more than 11 TRBJ segments. One entry per CDR3 protein results from TCRdb running MiXCR on the multiplex PCR reads. TCRdb assigned the V and J calls; the authors' analysis was not used. The sample consists of about 540,000 distinct CDR3 sequences, approximately 13% of them appearing once. The sample also formed part of further work on T cells in Graves' hyperthyroidism and ophthalmopathy. This second study says: Among the patients, aged 18 to 65, hyperthyroidism was newly diagnosed and had lasted under 2 months.

The clonotype originates from a young man with Graves disease. The V call is TRBV24-1, the J call TRBJ2-2; a possible D gene is TRBD2 (5 bases). The specimen comprised peripheral blood mononuclear cells (PBMCs), sampled at new diagnosis, from a patient treated with antithyroid drugs. The CDR3 spells CATSDTQGTRTGELFF. CDR3 sequence (DNA): TGTGCCACCAGTGATACTCAAGGAACTAGGACCGGGGAGCTGTTTTTT.